This T cell receptor (beta chain) comes out of a study of cytomegalovirus exposure and HLA in healthy donors. General study points: Later analysis suggested most CMV-associated TCR beta chains were HLA-restricted. Cytomegalovirus status was reportedly diagnosed by the classifier with high sensitivity and specificity.

Vbeta (60) and Jbeta (13) primers were used in the PCR. Repertoires were generated with immunoSEQ multiplex PCR, while TCRdb's copy carries only in-frame clones and drops some. The data contain some 130,000 clones, around 80% of them seen just once; the ten biggest clones take up under 1.5%. Concerning this clone itself: Its cognate antigen is unknown.

The CDR3 runs to 17 residues. Germline CDR1 LGHNT, CDR2 FRNRAP. V shed 4 bases, J shed 2 bases, and the junction held 11 bases outside the gene matches. The chain recombines TRBV12-5 with TRBJ2-1; 7 bases map to TRBD2. This TCR was sampled from a female donor in good health and CMV-seronegative. The sample taken for sequencing was PBMCs. The CDR3 DNA sequence: TGTGCTAGTGGTTCCGTTTCGTTGCGGGGGACCTACAATGAGCAGTTCTTC. It yields the protein CASGSVSLRGTYNEQFF.